The entry below gives a single T cell receptor (beta chain) sequence along with its context. Its cognate antigen is unknown. This sample is drawn from a study of cytomegalovirus exposure and HLA in healthy donors. Study-wide results and limits: There were under 200 TCR beta chains listed as cytomegalovirus-associated. According to a subsequent analysis, TCR clusters identified in the first cohort showed a tendency to co-occur across the 120 or so validation repertoires. Usually a TCR sequence was rare, but some public TCRs were found in many donors.

Sequencing used immunoSEQ multiplex PCR; TCRdb keeps in-frame clones, though not all of them. Among 300,000 to 450,000 clones listed, roughly 85% were seen once. The donors were in the approximately 120-subject validation cohort, distinct from the roughly 700-subject first cohort. The CDR3 is made up of 15 amino acids. V lost 5 bases and J lost 3; bases outside the gene matches: 9. Germline V lookup: CDR1 SGHRS, CDR2 YFSETQ. The sequenced material came from PBMCs. The chain links TRBV5-1 to TRBJ2-7; 9 bases are shared with TRBD1. The clonotype originates from a woman between 18 and 29 years old in good health and CMV-seronegative. CDR3 amino acids: CASSFVTGGNYEQYF. CDR3 DNA sequence: TGCGCCAGCAGTTTTGTGACAGGGGGGAACTACGAGCAGTACTTC.